A selection of T cell receptor beta chains follows, all from one sample in a study of regulatory T cells in long-lasting Graves disease. TCRdb ran MiXCR on the multiplex PCR reads and lists one entry per CDR3 protein. Of 350,000 to 450,000 distinct CDR3 sequences in the sample, under 25% were seen once. Specimen: peripheral blood mononuclear cells (PBMCs), collected when the disease was refractory, from a patient treated with antithyroid drugs. The receptors here all came from a female donor with Graves disease. CDR3s include the opening cysteine and the closing phenylalanine or tryptophan. A D gene is named only where the DNA matches it firmly. Clone size appears in some rows only: once, few, many, or a class for an expanded clone.

clone_size,j_call,d_call,v_call,cdr3_aa,cdr3_nt
once,TRBJ2-7,TRBD2,TRBV5-1,CASSPRTSGRSDAAREQYF,TGCGCCAGCAGCCCCAGGACTAGCGGGAGGTCCGACGCCGCTCGCGAGCAGTACTTC
few,TRBJ2-7,NA,TRBV7-7,CASSRPRTETIVEQYF,TGTGCTAGCAGCCGCCCCCGCACCGAGACGATTGTGGAGCAGTACTTC
many,TRBJ2-5,NA,TRBV12-3/TRBV12-4,CASSLVPTGTQYF,TGTGCCAGCAGTTTAGTCCCAACCGGGACCCAGTACTTC
many,TRBJ2-7,NA,TRBV28,CASSGRLYEQYF,TGTGCCAGCAGTGGAAGGCTATACGAGCAGTACTTC
many,TRBJ2-2,NA,TRBV9,CASSPCPGTGELFF,TGTGCCAGCAGCCCCTGCCCAGGGACCGGGGAGCTGTTTTTT
many,TRBJ2-5,TRBD1,TRBV7-6,CASSLVAGGQETQYF,TGTGCCAGCAGCTTAGTCGCAGGGGGCCAAGAGACCCAGTACTTC
NA,TRBJ2-1,NA,TRBV5-1,CASSLDQYNEQFF,TGCGCCAGTTCTTTGGACCAGTACAATGAGCAGTTCTTC
many,TRBJ2-5,TRBD1,TRBV7-9,CASSLKGALQETQYF,TGTGCCAGCAGCCTAAAGGGGGCCCTACAAGAGACCCAGTACTTC
few,TRBJ2-3,TRBD2,TRBV28,CASSQPGLVPHTQYF,TGTGCCAGCAGTCAACCGGGACTAGTTCCTCATACGCAGTATTTT
many,TRBJ1-1,TRBD1,TRBV12-5,CASRQGVNTEAFF,TGTGCCAGCAGGCAGGGGGTGAACACTGAAGCTTTCTTT
many,TRBJ2-2,NA,TRBV19,CASSIRIATPNTGELFF,TGTGCCAGTAGTATTAGGATTGCGACACCGAACACCGGGGAGCTGTTTTTT
few,TRBJ1-2,NA,TRBV4-1,CASSPRESDGYTF,TGCGCCAGCAGCCCGAGAGAGTCTGACGGCTACACCTTC
few,TRBJ1-5,NA,TRBV30,CAWSERGSQPQHF,TGTGCCTGGAGTGAGAGGGGGAGCCAGCCCCAGCATTTT
many,TRBJ1-5,NA,TRBV6-5,CASSYSYGNQPQHF,TGTGCCAGCAGTTACTCGTACGGCAATCAGCCCCAGCATTTT
many,TRBJ2-7,TRBD1,TRBV29-1,CSVEGGDREVYEQYF,TGCAGCGTTGAAGGGGGGGACAGGGAGGTCTACGAGCAGTACTTC
many,TRBJ1-5,NA,TRBV12-3/TRBV12-4,CASSLRGWPQHF,TGTGCCAGCAGTCTCCGGGGGTGGCCCCAGCATTTT
many,TRBJ1-4,NA,TRBV28,CASGGYPSTNEKLFF,TGTGCCAGCGGAGGGTACCCTTCAACTAATGAAAAACTGTTTTTT
many,TRBJ2-7,TRBD2,TRBV15,CATSSLGTSTYEQYF,TGTGCCACCTCTTCTCTCGGGACTAGTACCTACGAGCAGTACTTC
few,TRBJ1-1,NA,TRBV11-2,CASSLESDTEAFF,TGTGCCAGCAGCTTAGAGTCAGATACTGAAGCTTTCTTT
few,TRBJ1-1,NA,TRBV10-2,CASADAVTEAFF,TGCGCCAGCGCCGACGCAGTGACTGAAGCTTTCTTT
many,TRBJ1-1,TRBD1,TRBV28,CASSPMPGGFRNTEAFF,TGTGCCAGCAGTCCGATGCCAGGGGGCTTTAGGAACACTGAAGCTTTCTTT
NA,TRBJ1-2,NA,TRBV28,CASSLFLDKGRCTF,TGTGCCAGCAGTTTATTTTTGGACAAGGGCCGCTGCACCTTC
many,TRBJ2-7,NA,TRBV2,CASSRNRDYEQYF,TGTGCCAGCAGCAGAAACAGGGACTACGAGCAGTACTTC
few,TRBJ2-7,NA,TRBV18,CASSPLPGPEQYF,TGTGCCAGCTCACCACTCCCGGGTCCCGAGCAGTACTTC
NA,TRBJ2-5,TRBD2,TRBV28,CASSSYPLAGEKTQYF,TGTGCCAGCAGTTCCTACCCGCTAGCGGGAGAGAAGACCCAGTACTTC
many,TRBJ2-7,TRBD1,TRBV28,CASVIQQGAYEQYF,TGTGCCAGCGTCATTCAACAGGGGGCCTACGAGCAGTACTTC
many,TRBJ2-7,TRBD1,TRBV28,CASSLGDRAYEQYF,TGTGCCAGCAGTTTAGGGGACAGGGCCTACGAGCAGTACTTC
many,TRBJ2-7,NA,TRBV28,CASSPPPGQGGSEQYF,TGTGCCAGCAGCCCCCCCCCCGGGCAGGGGGGTAGCGAGCAGTACTTC
many,TRBJ1-1,NA,TRBV5-5,CASSLQAGRMNTEAFF,TGTGCCAGCAGCCTGCAGGCGGGACGGATGAACACTGAAGCTTTCTTT
NA,TRBJ2-2,TRBD2,TRBV19,CASSTSGYVGELFF,TGTGCCAGTAGTACTAGCGGGTACGTCGGGGAGCTGTTTTTT
many,TRBJ1-5,NA,TRBV2,CASSETVSNQPQHF,TGTGCCAGCAGTGAAACGGTTAGCAATCAGCCCCAGCATTTT
many,TRBJ1-2,NA,TRBV7-8,CASSPGEANYGYTF,TGTGCCAGCTCGCCAGGGGAGGCTAACTATGGCTACACCTTC
NA,TRBJ1-3,NA,TRBV5-1,CASSVGWTGTMGNTIYF,TGCGCCAGCAGCGTCGGGTGGACCGGGACCATGGGGAACACCATATATTTT
few,TRBJ2-2,NA,TRBV24-1,CATSPKPKYANTGELFF,TGTGCCACCAGTCCCAAACCAAAATACGCGAACACCGGGGAGCTGTTTTTT
many,TRBJ2-4,NA,TRBV6-1,CASSEARGTFPKNIQYF,TGTGCCAGCAGTGAAGCGCGGGGGACATTCCCCAAAAACATTCAGTACTTC
many,TRBJ2-7,TRBD2,TRBV2,CASSTGRGLDEQYF,TGTGCCAGCTCAACAGGGAGGGGACTAGACGAGCAGTACTTC
many,TRBJ1-6,NA,TRBV6-1,CASRGRMNSPLHF,TGTGCCAGCAGGGGACGGATGAATTCACCCCTCCACTTT
many,TRBJ1-3,NA,TRBV28,CASREGRASGNTIYF,TGTGCCAGCAGGGAGGGACGGGCCTCTGGAAACACCATATATTTT
few,TRBJ1-5,TRBD1,TRBV11-2,CASSAQGIQNQPQHF,TGTGCCAGCAGCGCACAGGGGATCCAGAATCAGCCCCAGCATTTT
few,TRBJ2-1,NA,TRBV7-9,CASSFGPPNNEQFF,TGTGCCAGCAGCTTCGGGCCCCCCAACAATGAGCAGTTCTTC
many,TRBJ1-2,NA,TRBV3-1,CASSHSGHDGYTF,TGTGCCAGCAGCCATTCAGGGCATGATGGCTACACCTTC
many,TRBJ2-2,TRBD2,TRBV2,CATGGGVVRELFF,TGTGCCACCGGGGGGGGAGTGGTCCGGGAGCTGTTTTTT
many,TRBJ2-2,NA,TRBV7-3,CASSLIRGGELFF,TGTGCCAGCAGCTTAATCCGGGGCGGGGAGCTGTTTTTT
many,TRBJ2-5,NA,TRBV2,CASSEAWGSQETQYF,TGTGCCAGCAGTGAAGCCTGGGGCAGCCAAGAGACCCAGTACTTC
many,TRBJ2-5,TRBD1,TRBV18,CASSPRDRDRETQYF,TGTGCCAGCTCACCCCGGGACAGGGATCGAGAGACCCAGTACTTC
NA,TRBJ2-7,NA,TRBV4-1,CASSQDIPPSLARSSYEQYF,TGCGCCAGCAGCCAAGATATTCCTCCCTCGTTAGCGAGGAGCTCCTACGAGCAGTACTTC
many,TRBJ1-2,NA,TRBV11-2,CASSYSSSGEGYTF,TGTGCCAGCAGCTACAGCAGTAGTGGGGAAGGCTACACCTTC
NA,TRBJ1-1,NA,TRBV9,CATRPAGEDTEAFF,TGTGCCACCCGGCCGGCGGGGGAGGACACTGAAGCTTTCTTT
many,TRBJ2-5,NA,TRBV28,CASSTGTGLPRPQYF,TGTGCCAGCAGTACCGGGACTGGTCTTCCCCGGCCCCAGTACTTC
NA,TRBJ1-1,TRBD1,TRBV7-9,CASSMDRLTMNTEAFF,TGTGCCAGCAGCATGGACAGGCTAACTATGAACACTGAAGCTTTCTTT
once,TRBJ2-1,NA,TRBV5-1,CASSDGTLYNEQFF,TGCGCCAGCAGCGATGGGACTCTATACAATGAGCAGTTCTTC
many,TRBJ1-1,NA,TRBV6-1,CASSPDAATPPTEAFF,TGTGCCAGCAGCCCCGACGCCGCCACTCCTCCCACTGAAGCTTTCTTT
NA,TRBJ2-3,NA,TRBV4-1,CASSQRQGRTDTQYF,TGCGCCAGCAGCCAACGGCAGGGTAGGACAGATACGCAGTATTTT
few,TRBJ2-1,NA,TRBV2,CASTASTFTNEQFF,TGTGCCAGCACGGCTAGCACGTTTACTAATGAGCAGTTCTTC
many,TRBJ2-7,NA,TRBV15,CATSRERTSEQYF,TGTGCCACCAGCAGAGAGCGTACATCCGAGCAGTACTTC
many,TRBJ2-2,TRBD2,TRBV11-2,CAASTGLAGPANTGELFF,TGTGCCGCGAGTACGGGGTTAGCGGGCCCCGCGAACACCGGGGAGCTGTTTTTT
NA,TRBJ2-3,NA,TRBV11-1,CASSLGDDSSTDTQYF,TGTGCCAGCAGCTTAGGGGACGACAGTAGCACAGATACGCAGTATTTT
NA,TRBJ2-2,TRBD2,TRBV28,CASSGSGLAGGTGELFF,TGTGCCAGCAGCGGTTCCGGACTAGCGGGTGGTACCGGGGAGCTGTTTTTT